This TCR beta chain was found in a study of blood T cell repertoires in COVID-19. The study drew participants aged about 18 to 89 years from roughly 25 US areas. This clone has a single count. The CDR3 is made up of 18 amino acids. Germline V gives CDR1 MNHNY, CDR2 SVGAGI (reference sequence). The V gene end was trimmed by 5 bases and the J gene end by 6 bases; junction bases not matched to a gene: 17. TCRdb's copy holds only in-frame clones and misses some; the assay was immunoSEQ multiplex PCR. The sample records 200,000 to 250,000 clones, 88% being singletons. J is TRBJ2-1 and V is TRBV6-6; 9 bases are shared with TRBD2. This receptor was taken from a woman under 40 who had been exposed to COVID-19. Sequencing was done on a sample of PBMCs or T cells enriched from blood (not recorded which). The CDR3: CASSPRGVAGVRSNEQFF. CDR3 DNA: TGTGCCAGCAGTCCCCGGGGTGTAGCGGGAGTTCGGTCCAATGAGCAGTTCTTC.